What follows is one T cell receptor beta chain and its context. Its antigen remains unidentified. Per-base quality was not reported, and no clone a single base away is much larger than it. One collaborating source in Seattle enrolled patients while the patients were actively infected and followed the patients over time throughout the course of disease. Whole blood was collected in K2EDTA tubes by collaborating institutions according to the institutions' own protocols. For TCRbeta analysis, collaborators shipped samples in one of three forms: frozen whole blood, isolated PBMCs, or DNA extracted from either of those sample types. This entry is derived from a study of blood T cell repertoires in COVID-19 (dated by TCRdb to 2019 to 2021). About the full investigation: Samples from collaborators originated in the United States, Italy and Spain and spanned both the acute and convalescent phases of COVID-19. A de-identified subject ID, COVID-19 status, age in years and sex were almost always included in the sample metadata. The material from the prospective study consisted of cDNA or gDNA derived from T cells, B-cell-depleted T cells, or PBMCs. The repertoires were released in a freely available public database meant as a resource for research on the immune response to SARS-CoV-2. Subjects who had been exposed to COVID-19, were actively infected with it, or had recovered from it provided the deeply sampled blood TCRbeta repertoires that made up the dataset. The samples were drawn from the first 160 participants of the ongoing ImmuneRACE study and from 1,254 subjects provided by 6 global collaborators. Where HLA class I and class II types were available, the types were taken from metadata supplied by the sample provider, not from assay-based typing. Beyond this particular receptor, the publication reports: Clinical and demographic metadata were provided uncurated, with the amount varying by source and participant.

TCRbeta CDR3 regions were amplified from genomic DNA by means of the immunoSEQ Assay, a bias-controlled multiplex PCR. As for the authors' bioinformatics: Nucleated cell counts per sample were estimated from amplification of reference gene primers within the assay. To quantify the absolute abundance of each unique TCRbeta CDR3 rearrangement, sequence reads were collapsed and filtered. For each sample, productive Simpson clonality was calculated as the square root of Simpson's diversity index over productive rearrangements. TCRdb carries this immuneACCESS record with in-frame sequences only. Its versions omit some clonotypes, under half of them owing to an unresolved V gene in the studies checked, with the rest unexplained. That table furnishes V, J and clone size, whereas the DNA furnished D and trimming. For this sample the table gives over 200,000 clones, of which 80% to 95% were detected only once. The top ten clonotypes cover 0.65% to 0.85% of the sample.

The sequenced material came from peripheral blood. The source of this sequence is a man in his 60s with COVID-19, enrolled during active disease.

The CDR3 region reads CASSTPGQGVKEQYF. The DNA sequence is given as TGTGCCAGCAGCACTCCGGGACAGGGGGTAAAGGAGCAGTACTTC. Recombination linked TRBV5-4 to TRBJ2-7, with TRBD1 matching 11 junction bases. The CDR3 starts with the cysteine, ends with the phenylalanine, and has 15 residues. The entry retains the CDR3 DNA only, 45 bases that are in frame from base 1. The germline V gene (reference sequence) yields SGHNT for CDR1 and YYREEE for CDR2. After removal of 4 bases from V and 7 bases from J, the junction retains 10 bases not matched to a gene. The reference TRBV5-4 and TRBJ2-7 proteins fill in what lies around the CDR3, so the full variable domain reads ETGVTQSPTHLIKTRGQQVTLRCSSQSGHNTVSWYQQALGQGPQFIFQYYREEENGRGNFPPRFSGLQFPNYSSELNVNALELDDSALYLCASSTPGQGVKEQYFGPGTRLTVT.